Listed below are T cell receptor beta chains from one sample, sequenced in a study of T cell responses to AZD1222 COVID-19 vaccine. Sequenced by immunoSEQ multiplex PCR; TCRdb stores in-frame clones only, minus some. The sample consists of about 140,000 clones, around 91% of them appearing once. The input for sequencing was peripheral blood, taken on day 0 of AZD1222 vaccination. The origin of the receptors is an adult in good health. Each CDR3 is given with its conserved first and last residue. Each record gives: CDR3 DNA, CDR3 protein, V gene, D gene, clone size, J gene. A D gene is named only where the DNA matches it firmly. Clone size is given for some rows only: seen once, a few or many times, or a class if the clone is expanded.

TGTGCCAGCAGTTACGAGGGAGGAAGTGGCTACACCTTC	CASSYEGGSGYTF	TRBV6-5	.	.	TRBJ1-2
TGTGCCAGCAGCAAATTACTCGGGGGGTCTAGCAATCAGCCCCAGCATTTT	CASSKLLGGSSNQPQHF	TRBV21-1	.	.	TRBJ1-5
TGTGCCAGCAGCGGTTGGGGCACTGAAGCTTTCTTT	CASSGWGTEAFF	TRBV9	.	once	TRBJ1-1
TGTGCCAGTAGTATTTCTAGCGGGGGGAAGGGGCAGTTCTTC	CASSISSGGKGQFF	TRBV19	TRBD2	few	TRBJ2-1
TGTGCCAGCAGCTTTTCTCAGGGGCGTCCTGAAGCTTTCTTT	CASSFSQGRPEAFF	TRBV5-4	.	.	TRBJ1-1
TGCGCCAGCAGCCAAGCCCGAAATCGCGGGGGGGGTGGAGGAGAGACCCAGTACTTC	CASSQARNRGGGGGETQYF	TRBV4-1	TRBD2	.	TRBJ2-5
TGTGCCAGCAGCGTAGGTCTAGCGGGGGTCACAGATACGCAGTATTTT	CASSVGLAGVTDTQYF	TRBV9	TRBD2	.	TRBJ2-3
TGTGCCAGCAGGGAGGGGGCCAGTTCCTACGAGCAGTACTTC	CASREGASSYEQYF	TRBV27	.	.	TRBJ2-7
TGTGCCAGCAGTCAGGGCTTAAACTATGGCTACACCTTC	CASSQGLNYGYTF	TRBV5-8	.	.	TRBJ1-2
TGTGCCAGCAGTGAAGAGGGTTATAATTCACCCCTCCACTTT	CASSEEGYNSPLHF	TRBV2	.	.	TRBJ1-6
TGTGCCAGCAGCTTAGGGGCCCAAAAAGACAGGGGAAATCAGCCCCAGCATTTT	CASSLGAQKDRGNQPQHF	TRBV7-6	TRBD1	.	TRBJ1-5
TGTGCCAGCAGCTGGTGGGACAGCGACGAGCAGTACTTC	CASSWWDSDEQYF	TRBV7-9	TRBD1	.	TRBJ2-7
TGTGCCAGCAGTCGGGACAGGGCGTACAATGAGCAGTTCTTC	CASSRDRAYNEQFF	TRBV6-5	TRBD1	.	TRBJ2-1
TGTGCCAGCAGCCTACCAGCGGGACAGAAAGGGACCCAGTACTTC	CASSLPAGQKGTQYF	TRBV3-1/TRBV3-2	.	few	TRBJ2-5
TGTGCCAGCAGTTTAGGGAGGAGGGGTACACCCGTCTCTGGGGCCAACGTCCTGACTTTC	CASSLGRRGTPVSGANVLTF	TRBV27	.	.	TRBJ2-6
TGTGCCTTGGGCGTTACGGGCGGCTACACCTTC	CALGVTGGYTF	TRBV30	.	.	TRBJ1-2
TGCGCCATAGGACAGACCCGGTACACTGAAGCTTTCTTT	CAIGQTRYTEAFF	TRBV10-2	.	.	TRBJ1-1
TGTGCCAGCAGCCAAAGGACAGGGAATAAGGGATCCACCTTC	CASSQRTGNKGSTF	TRBV4-2	TRBD1	.	TRBJ1-2
TGTGCCAGCACCATAGCCAGGGCCAGGGCCCAGTACTTC	CASTIARARAQYF	TRBV3-1/TRBV3-2	.	.	TRBJ2-5
TGTGCCAGCAGTTACCGGACAGGAAGAACTGAAGCTTTCTTT	CASSYRTGRTEAFF	TRBV6-5	TRBD1	.	TRBJ1-1
TGTGCCAGCAGCCAAGGACTAGCGGGCCAAAGCTCCTACAATGAGCAGTTCTTC	CASSQGLAGQSSYNEQFF	TRBV4-2	TRBD2	.	TRBJ2-1
TGTGCCAGCAGTCCTGGAATCGAGACAGATACGCAGTATTTT	CASSPGIETDTQYF	TRBV6-5	.	many	TRBJ2-3
TGTGCCAGTATGGGACAGGGGGATTTTCGGAATCAGCCCCAGCATTTT	CASMGQGDFRNQPQHF	TRBV19	TRBD1	.	TRBJ1-5
TGTGCCAGCAGCTTGGCGACCCGGGAGGGCTACACCTTC	CASSLATREGYTF	TRBV5-6	.	.	TRBJ1-2
TGTGCCAGCTCACCTGGGCTAAACACTGAAGCTTTCTTT	CASSPGLNTEAFF	TRBV18	.	.	TRBJ1-1
TGTGCCAGTAGCCGATGGACAGAGAACACTGAAGCTTTCTTT	CASSRWTENTEAFF	TRBV19	.	.	TRBJ1-1
TGTGCCAGCAGCCTGGGACCCGAATATAGCAATCAGCCCCAGCATTTT	CASSLGPEYSNQPQHF	TRBV27	.	.	TRBJ1-5
TGTGCCAGTGCAGGAACGGTGGCGAGTGAAGCTTTCTTT	CASAGTVASEAFF	TRBV5-6	.	.	TRBJ1-1
TGTGCCAGCAGCCCTAGTAAGACAGGACCAAGGGAGCAGTACTTC	CASSPSKTGPREQYF	TRBV7-6	.	.	TRBJ2-7
TGCGCCAGCAGTGGGGTCGGGTATAGCAATCAGCCCCAGCATTTT	CASSGVGYSNQPQHF	TRBV10-1	.	.	TRBJ1-5
TGCAGTGCTACCCTGGACGATGAGCAGTTCTTC	CSATLDDEQFF	TRBV20-1	.	.	TRBJ2-1
TGTGCCAGCAGTATAACAGGGATCAGGACTGAAGCTTTCTTT	CASSITGIRTEAFF	TRBV28	.	.	TRBJ1-1
TGTGCCAGCAGTTACTCGATAGCGGTCGGACCCGGCTTGAACACCGGGGAGCTGTTTTTT	CASSYSIAVGPGLNTGELFF	TRBV6-2/TRBV6-3	.	.	TRBJ2-2
TGTGCCAGCAGCTTGCCCGGGGGATCTGGCTACACCTTC	CASSLPGGSGYTF	TRBV5-6	.	.	TRBJ1-2
TGTGCCAGCAGCTTCGGGCAGGGCTCCTACGAGCAGTACTTC	CASSFGQGSYEQYF	TRBV13	.	.	TRBJ2-7
TGTGCCAGCAGCATCCCCGGACGGGGAACCTACGAGCAGTACTTC	CASSIPGRGTYEQYF	TRBV2	.	.	TRBJ2-7
TGTGCCAGCAGTCGGAACGGGATCCAAAATGAAAAACTGTTTTTT	CASSRNGIQNEKLFF	TRBV6-5	.	.	TRBJ1-4
TGTGCCAGCAGTTTGTATCGGACACCCTTAACAACTAATGAAAAACTGTTTTTT	CASSLYRTPLTTNEKLFF	TRBV28	.	.	TRBJ1-4
TGTGCCAGTAGTTTCGCGGAGCTGAACACTGAAGCTTTCTTT	CASSFAELNTEAFF	TRBV19	.	.	TRBJ1-1
TGCGCCAGCAGTAAAGCGAGGCACAATGAGCAGTTCTTC	CASSKARHNEQFF	TRBV10-1	.	.	TRBJ2-1
TGTGCCAGCGGTGCAGCGGGGGGCTACACCTTC	CASGAAGGYTF	TRBV28	.	.	TRBJ1-2
TGCGCCAGCAGCCTTGAATGGGGGGCAGATACGCAGTATTTT	CASSLEWGADTQYF	TRBV5-1	.	.	TRBJ2-3
TGTGCCAGTCAGGGGACTATAAACACCATATATTTT	CASQGTINTIYF	TRBV5-6	.	once	TRBJ1-3
TGTGCCAGCAGTTACCCCGGGGTAGCGGGGGCTAAAGAGACCCAGTACTTC	CASSYPGVAGAKETQYF	TRBV6-2/TRBV6-3	TRBD2	.	TRBJ2-5
TGTGCCAGCTCACCCGGGGGGCCAAATAACTATGGCTACACCTTC	CASSPGGPNNYGYTF	TRBV18	.	.	TRBJ1-2
TGCGCCAGCAGCTTGGACGATTCAGGAAATAGCAATCAGCCCCAGCATTTT	CASSLDDSGNSNQPQHF	TRBV5-1	.	.	TRBJ1-5
TGCGCCAGCAGCTCCGATTACAGGGCCTTCGGGGAGCTGTTTTTT	CASSSDYRAFGELFF	TRBV5-1	.	.	TRBJ2-2
TGCGCCAGCAGCTTGGGCCATGGGGGATGGTTACGCTATGGCTACACCTTC	CASSLGHGGWLRYGYTF	TRBV5-1	.	.	TRBJ1-2
TGCGCCAGCAGTGAGCACCGCAATCAGCCCCAGCATTTT	CASSEHRNQPQHF	TRBV10-1	.	.	TRBJ1-5
TGTGCCACCAGTCAACCTAGCGAGAGGGGTAATGAGCAGTTCTTC	CATSQPSERGNEQFF	TRBV24-1	.	.	TRBJ2-1
TGCGCCAGCAGCCATAAGCGGGGTGGGACAGATACGCAGTATTTT	CASSHKRGGTDTQYF	TRBV4-1	TRBD2	.	TRBJ2-3